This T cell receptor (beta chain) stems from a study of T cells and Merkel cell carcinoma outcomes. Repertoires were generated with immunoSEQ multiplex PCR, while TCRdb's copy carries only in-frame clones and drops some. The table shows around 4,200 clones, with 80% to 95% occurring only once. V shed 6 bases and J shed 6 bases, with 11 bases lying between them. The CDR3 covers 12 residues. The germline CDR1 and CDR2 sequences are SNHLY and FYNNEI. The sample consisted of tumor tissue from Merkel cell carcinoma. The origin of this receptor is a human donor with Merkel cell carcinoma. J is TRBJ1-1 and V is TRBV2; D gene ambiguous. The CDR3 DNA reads TGTGCCAGCAGGCACCCGACATCTGAAGCTTTCTTT. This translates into CASRHPTSEAFF.